Listed below are T cell receptor beta chains from one sample, sequenced in a study of vaccination effects on CD4 cells after COVID-19. Assay: immunoSEQ multiplex PCR; the TCRdb copy retains only in-frame clones and omits some. Here the sample spans 60,000 to 75,000 clones, roughly two thirds being singletons. These receptors have no known antigen. The sequences come from CD4+ T cells from PBMCs cultured with HIV peptides, collected before COVID-19 vaccination. Receptors were obtained from a human donor who had a prior SARS-CoV-2 infection. Each CDR3 is given with its conserved first and last residue. The D gene is left open where the match is weak. Only some rows state a clone size, as once, few, many or a class for expanded clones.

d_call clone_size j_call v_call cdr3_aa cdr3_nt
. once TRBJ2-7 TRBV7-2 CASSSDSGSYEQYF TGTGCCAGCAGCTCCGATAGCGGCAGCTACGAGCAGTACTTC
. few TRBJ1-6 TRBV5-1 CASSTGQSNSPLHF TGCGCCAGCAGCACTGGACAGTCTAATTCACCCCTCCACTTT
. . TRBJ1-1 TRBV19 CASRPLRGKTMNTEAFF TGTGCCAGTAGACCCTTGAGGGGAAAAACAATGAACACTGAAGCTTTCTTT
TRBD2 . TRBJ2-3 TRBV7-6 CASSRGASGSTDTQYF TGTGCCAGCAGCCGGGGGGCTAGCGGGAGTACAGATACGCAGTATTTT
. . TRBJ2-3 TRBV19 CASRGVDSTDTQYF TGTGCCAGTCGTGGGGTAGACAGCACAGATACGCAGTATTTT
TRBD1 . TRBJ2-3 TRBV2 CANRGDRTRTDTQYF TGTGCCAACCGAGGGGACAGAACCCGCACAGATACGCAGTATTTT
. . TRBJ2-3 TRBV7-3 CASSFGGSTDTQYF TGTGCCAGCAGCTTCGGCGGGAGCACAGATACGCAGTATTTT
. once TRBJ2-7 TRBV11-1 CASSLAAAGRSYEQYF TGTGCCAGCAGCTTAGCGGCGGCAGGGAGATCCTACGAGCAGTACTTC
. . TRBJ1-1 TRBV5-1 CASSLAGFAEAFF TGCGCCAGCAGCTTGGCAGGGTTCGCTGAAGCTTTCTTT
TRBD1 . TRBJ2-7 TRBV11-2 CASSLRLGDSAYEQYF TGTGCCAGCAGCTTACGGTTGGGGGACAGTGCCTACGAGCAGTACTTC
TRBD2 . TRBJ2-1 TRBV6-2/TRBV6-3 CASSYRREGYEQFF TGTGCCAGCAGTTATAGGCGGGAGGGATATGAGCAGTTCTTC
TRBD1 . TRBJ1-1 TRBV14 CASSRQGNTEAFF TGTGCCAGCAGTCGACAGGGGAACACTGAAGCTTTCTTT
. . TRBJ2-1 TRBV5-1 CASSLAQKSGEQFF TGCGCCAGCAGCTTGGCCCAAAAGTCGGGTGAGCAGTTCTTC
. . TRBJ1-4 TRBV7-9 CASSLGGFNEKLFF TGTGCCAGCAGCTTGGGGGGTTTTAATGAAAAACTGTTTTTT
. . TRBJ2-1 TRBV18 CASSPPGDRTYNEQFF TGTGCCAGCTCACCACCGGGAGACAGGACCTACAATGAGCAGTTCTTC
. . TRBJ1-3 TRBV6-1 CASSSQGLAGNTIYF TGTGCCAGCAGTTCTCAGGGACTGGCTGGAAACACCATATATTTT
. . TRBJ1-2 TRBV12-3/TRBV12-4 CASSLPGARGYTF TGTGCCAGCAGTTTACCAGGAGCCAGGGGCTACACCTTC
. . TRBJ2-5 TRBV12-3/TRBV12-4 CASSPGRVETQYF TGTGCCAGCAGCCCTGGGCGAGTGGAGACCCAGTACTTC
. . TRBJ2-5 TRBV12-5 CASGWENRSSFQETQYF TGTGCTAGTGGTTGGGAAAACAGGTCTTCTTTCCAAGAGACCCAGTACTTC
TRBD1 . TRBJ1-1 TRBV6-5 CASSYSRGGRKAFF TGTGCCAGCAGTTACTCAAGAGGGGGCCGAAAAGCTTTCTTT
. . TRBJ2-3 TRBV12-3/TRBV12-4 CASRNTDTQYF TGTGCCAGCAGAAATACAGATACGCAGTATTTT
. few TRBJ2-7 TRBV18 CASSPTSSYEQYF TGTGCCAGCTCACCAACGTCCAGCTACGAGCAGTACTTC
. . TRBJ2-2 TRBV19 CASSILGSGELFF TGTGCCAGTAGTATCCTGGGATCCGGGGAGCTGTTTTTT
. . TRBJ1-1 TRBV5-1 CASSWNNEAFF TGCGCCAGCAGCTGGAACAATGAAGCTTTCTTT
. . TRBJ1-1 TRBV5-6 CASSRGRENTEAFF TGTGCCAGCAGCCGAGGCAGGGAGAACACTGAAGCTTTCTTT
. . TRBJ1-1 TRBV16 CASSQFSRAYTEAFF TGTGCCAGCAGCCAATTTTCCAGGGCCTATACTGAAGCTTTCTTT
. . TRBJ2-2 TRBV9 CASSPRGEGTGELFF TGTGCCAGCAGCCCCCGCGGGGAAGGAACCGGGGAGCTGTTTTTT
TRBD2 . TRBJ2-1 TRBV7-9 CASSFSPLSGGAYNEQFF TGTGCCAGCAGCTTCTCACCTCTTAGCGGGGGGGCCTACAATGAGCAGTTCTTC
. few TRBJ2-1 TRBV4-2 CASSQVFRGRAPHEQFF TGTGCCAGCAGCCAAGTGTTCAGGGGCAGGGCCCCTCATGAGCAGTTCTTC
. few TRBJ1-6 TRBV19 CASSDDSNSYNSPLHF TGTGCCAGTAGTGACGACAGTAACTCCTATAATTCACCCCTCCACTTT
. . TRBJ2-7 TRBV30 CAWSVSSYEQYF TGTGCCTGGAGTGTTAGCTCCTACGAGCAGTACTTC
TRBD2 . TRBJ2-5 TRBV5-1 CASSIAGTSGGQETQYF TGCGCCAGCAGCATCGCCGGGACTAGCGGGGGACAAGAGACCCAGTACTTC
TRBD2 . TRBJ2-7 TRBV5-8 CASSSSGGLYYEQYF TGTGCCAGCAGCTCTAGCGGGGGGCTTTACTACGAGCAGTACTTC
TRBD2 . TRBJ2-2 TRBV19 CASSFGLVGSTGELFF TGTGCCAGTAGTTTTGGACTAGTTGGTTCCACCGGGGAGCTGTTTTTT
. . TRBJ1-2 TRBV2 CASPGGLNYGYTF TGTGCCAGCCCCGGTGGGCTTAACTATGGCTACACCTTC
TRBD2 . TRBJ2-3 TRBV6-1 CASSERAGVEGYTQYF TGTGCCAGCAGTGAACGGGCGGGGGTAGAAGGGTATACGCAGTATTTT
. . TRBJ1-2 TRBV27 CAEGTNYGYTF TGTGCTGAGGGGACCAACTATGGCTACACCTTC
. . TRBJ2-3 TRBV7-2 CASSLMPTDTQYF TGTGCCAGCAGCCTAATGCCCACAGATACGCAGTATTTT
TRBD2 . TRBJ2-5 TRBV3-1/TRBV3-2 CASSQRGQETQYF TGTGCCAGCAGCCAGCGGGGGCAAGAGACCCAGTACTTC
. . TRBJ1-2 TRBV9 CASSVDWEISYGYTF TGTGCCAGCAGCGTAGATTGGGAGATAAGCTATGGCTACACCTTC
. . TRBJ2-7 TRBV30 CAWSELWIAYEQYF TGTGCCTGGAGCGAACTTTGGATAGCCTACGAGCAGTACTTC
. . TRBJ2-7 TRBV9 CAETIQGRRSYEQYF TGTGCCGAGACGATACAAGGCCGCAGGTCCTACGAGCAGTACTTC